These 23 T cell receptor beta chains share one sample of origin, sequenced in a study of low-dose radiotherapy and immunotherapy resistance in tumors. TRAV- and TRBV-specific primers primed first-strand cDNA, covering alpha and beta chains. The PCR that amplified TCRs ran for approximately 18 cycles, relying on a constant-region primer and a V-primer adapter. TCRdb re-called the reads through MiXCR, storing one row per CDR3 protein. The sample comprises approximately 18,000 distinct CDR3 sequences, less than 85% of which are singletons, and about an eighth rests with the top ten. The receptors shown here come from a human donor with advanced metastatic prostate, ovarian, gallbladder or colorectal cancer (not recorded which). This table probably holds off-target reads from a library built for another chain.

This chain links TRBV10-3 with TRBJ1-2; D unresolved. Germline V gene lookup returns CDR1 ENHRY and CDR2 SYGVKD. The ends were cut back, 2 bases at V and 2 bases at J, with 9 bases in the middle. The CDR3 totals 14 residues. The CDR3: CAISEEIWNYGYTF. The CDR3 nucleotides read TGTGCCATCAGTGAGGAGATTTGGAACTATGGCTACACCTTC.

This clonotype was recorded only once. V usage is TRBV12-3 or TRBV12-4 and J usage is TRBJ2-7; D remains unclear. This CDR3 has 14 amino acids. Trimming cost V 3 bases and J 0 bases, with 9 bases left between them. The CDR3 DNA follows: TGTGCCAGCAGTTTTACTGCGATCTCCTACGAGCAGTACTTC. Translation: CASSFTAISYEQYF.

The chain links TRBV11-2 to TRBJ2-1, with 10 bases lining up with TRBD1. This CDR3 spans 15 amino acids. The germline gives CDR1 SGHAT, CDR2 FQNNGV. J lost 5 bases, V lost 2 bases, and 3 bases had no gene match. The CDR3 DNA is TGTGCCAGCAGCTTAACGGGACAGGGGAACAATGAGCAGTTCTTC. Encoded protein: CASSLTGQGNNEQFF.

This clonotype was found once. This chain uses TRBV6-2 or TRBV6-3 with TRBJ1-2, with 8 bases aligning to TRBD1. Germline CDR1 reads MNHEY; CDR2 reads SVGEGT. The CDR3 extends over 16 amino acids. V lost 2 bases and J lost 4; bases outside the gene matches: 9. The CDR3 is CASSYRDRRFAYGYTF. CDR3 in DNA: TGTGCCAGCAGTTACCGGGACAGGCGATTTGCCTATGGCTACACCTTC.

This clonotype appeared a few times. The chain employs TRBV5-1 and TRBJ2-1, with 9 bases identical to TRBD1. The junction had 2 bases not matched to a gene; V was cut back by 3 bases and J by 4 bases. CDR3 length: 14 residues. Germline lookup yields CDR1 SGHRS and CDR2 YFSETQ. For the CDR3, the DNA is TGCGCCAGCAGCTGGGACAGGGATTACAATGAGCAGTTCTTC. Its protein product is CASSWDRDYNEQFF.

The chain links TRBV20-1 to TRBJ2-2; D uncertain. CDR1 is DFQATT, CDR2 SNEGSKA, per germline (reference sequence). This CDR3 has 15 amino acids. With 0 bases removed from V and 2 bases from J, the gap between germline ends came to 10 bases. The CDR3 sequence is CSARDIGANTGELFF. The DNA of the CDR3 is TGCAGTGCTAGAGATATCGGCGCCAACACCGGGGAGCTGTTTTTT.

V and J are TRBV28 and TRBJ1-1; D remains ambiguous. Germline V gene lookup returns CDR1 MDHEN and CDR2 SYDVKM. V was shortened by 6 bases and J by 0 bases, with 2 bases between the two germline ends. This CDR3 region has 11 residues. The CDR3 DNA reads TGTGCCAGCAGGGTGAACACTGAAGCTTTCTTT. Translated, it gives CASRVNTEAFF. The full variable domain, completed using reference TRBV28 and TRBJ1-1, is DVKVTQSSRYLVKRTGEKVFLECVQDMDHENMFWYRQDPGLGLRLIYFSYDVKMKEKGDIPEGYSVSREKKERFSLILESASTNQTSMYLCASRVNTEAFFGQGTRLTVV.

The CDR3 DNA follows: TGTGCCAGCAGTTTTTTCACCCATGGCTACACCTTC. Translated, it gives CASSFFTHGYTF. V usage is TRBV28 and J usage is TRBJ1-2; no reliable D call. CDR3 length equals 12 residues. CDR1 and CDR2 (germline): MDHEN, SYDVKM. The ends were cut back, 3 bases at V and 6 bases at J, with 8 bases in the middle.

The CDR3 sequence: CASSPGQVGYTF. For the CDR3, the DNA is TGTGCCAGCAGCCCGGGACAGGTCGGCTACACCTTC. The chain joins TRBV3-1 to TRBJ1-2; 8 bases fit TRBD1. The junction had 3 bases not matched to a gene; V was cut back by 4 bases and J by 8 bases. The CDR3 has 12 residues. Germline CDR1 is LGHDT and CDR2 is YNNKEL (reference sequence).

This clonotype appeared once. In DNA form, the CDR3 reads TGTGCCAGCAGCTTCACCAACGGCGGCTACGAGCAGTACTTC. It specifies CASSFTNGGYEQYF. This chain links TRBV7-2 with TRBJ2-7; D is unresolved. Per the germline V gene, CDR1 is SGHTA and CDR2 is FQGNSA. The CDR3 length is 14 residues. The V end was cut by 3 bases, the J end by 3 bases, with 12 bases between.

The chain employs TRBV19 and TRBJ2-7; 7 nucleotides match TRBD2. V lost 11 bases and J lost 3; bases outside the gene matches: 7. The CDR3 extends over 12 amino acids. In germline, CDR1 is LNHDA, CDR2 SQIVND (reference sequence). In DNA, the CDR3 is TGTGCCTCCAGCGGGACCTTCTACGAGCAGTACTTC. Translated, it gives CASSGTFYEQYF.

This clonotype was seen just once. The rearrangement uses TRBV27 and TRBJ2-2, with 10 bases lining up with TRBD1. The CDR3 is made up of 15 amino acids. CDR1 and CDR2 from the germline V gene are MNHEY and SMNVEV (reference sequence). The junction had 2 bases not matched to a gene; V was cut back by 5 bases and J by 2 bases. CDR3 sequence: CASSRQGANTGELFF. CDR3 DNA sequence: TGTGCCAGCAGTAGACAGGGGGCTAACACCGGGGAGCTGTTTTTT.

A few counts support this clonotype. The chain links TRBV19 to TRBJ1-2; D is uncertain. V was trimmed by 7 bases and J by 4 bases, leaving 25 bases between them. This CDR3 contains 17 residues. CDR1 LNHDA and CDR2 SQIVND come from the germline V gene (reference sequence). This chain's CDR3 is CASTGPGIPEGSYGYTF. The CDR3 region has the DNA TGTGCCAGTACTGGTCCGGGCATACCAGAAGGGAGCTATGGCTACACCTTC.

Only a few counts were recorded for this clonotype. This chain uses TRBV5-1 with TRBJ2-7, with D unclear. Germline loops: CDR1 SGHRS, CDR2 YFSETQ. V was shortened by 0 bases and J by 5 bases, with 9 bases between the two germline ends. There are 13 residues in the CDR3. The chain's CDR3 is CASSLVAEHEQYF. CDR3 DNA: TGCGCCAGCAGCTTGGTTGCTGAGCACGAGCAGTACTTC.

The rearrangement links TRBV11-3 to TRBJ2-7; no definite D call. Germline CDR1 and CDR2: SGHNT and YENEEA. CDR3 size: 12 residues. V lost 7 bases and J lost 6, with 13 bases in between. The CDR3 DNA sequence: TGTGCCAGCAATGAACGGTCAGGCGAGCAGTACTTC. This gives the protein CASNERSGEQYF. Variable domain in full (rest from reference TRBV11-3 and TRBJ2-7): EAGVVQSPRYKIIEKKQPVAFWCNPISGHNTLYWYLQNLGQGPELLIRYENEEAVDDSQLPKDRFSAERLKGVDSTLKIQPAELGDSAVYLCASNERSGEQYFGPGTRLTVT.

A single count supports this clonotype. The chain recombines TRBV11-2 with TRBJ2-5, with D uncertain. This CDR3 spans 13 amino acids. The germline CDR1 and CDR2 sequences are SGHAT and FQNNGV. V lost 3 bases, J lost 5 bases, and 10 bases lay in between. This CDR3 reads CASSFPKAETQYF. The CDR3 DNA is TGTGCCAGCAGCTTTCCCAAGGCGGAGACCCAGTACTTC.

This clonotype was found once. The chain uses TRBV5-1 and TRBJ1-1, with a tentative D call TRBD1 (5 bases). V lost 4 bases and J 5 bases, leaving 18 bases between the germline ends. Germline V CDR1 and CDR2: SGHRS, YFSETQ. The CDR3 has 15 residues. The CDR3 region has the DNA TGCGCCAGCAGCCATCAGACCTCAGGGTGGACTGAAGCTTTCTTT. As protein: CASSHQTSGWTEAFF.

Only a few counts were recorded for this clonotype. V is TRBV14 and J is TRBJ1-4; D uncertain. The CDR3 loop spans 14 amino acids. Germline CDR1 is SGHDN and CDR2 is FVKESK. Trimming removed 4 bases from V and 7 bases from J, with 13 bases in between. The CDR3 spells CASSPRNKGEKLFF. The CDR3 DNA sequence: TGTGCCAGCAGCCCCAGAAATAAGGGTGAAAAACTGTTTTTT.

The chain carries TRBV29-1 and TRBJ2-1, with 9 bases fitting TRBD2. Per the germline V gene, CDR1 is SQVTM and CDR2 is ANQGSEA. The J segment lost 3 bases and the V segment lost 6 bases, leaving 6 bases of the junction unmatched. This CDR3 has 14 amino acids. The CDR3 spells CSVAGTSNYNEQFF. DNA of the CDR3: TGCAGCGTCGCAGGGACTAGCAACTACAATGAGCAGTTCTTC.

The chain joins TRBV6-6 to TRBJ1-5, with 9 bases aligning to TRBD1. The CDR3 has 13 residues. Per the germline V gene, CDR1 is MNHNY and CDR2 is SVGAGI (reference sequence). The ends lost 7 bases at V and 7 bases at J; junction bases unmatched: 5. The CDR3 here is CASTRDRDQPQHF. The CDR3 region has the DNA TGTGCCAGCACCCGGGACAGGGACCAGCCCCAGCATTTT.

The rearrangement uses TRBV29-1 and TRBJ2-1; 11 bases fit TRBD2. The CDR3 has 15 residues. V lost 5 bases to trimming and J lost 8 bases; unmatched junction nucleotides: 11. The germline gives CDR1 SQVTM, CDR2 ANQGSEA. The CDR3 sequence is CSVLKLAGVSYEQFF. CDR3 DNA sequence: TGCAGCGTTCTTAAACTAGCGGGAGTCAGCTATGAGCAGTTCTTC.

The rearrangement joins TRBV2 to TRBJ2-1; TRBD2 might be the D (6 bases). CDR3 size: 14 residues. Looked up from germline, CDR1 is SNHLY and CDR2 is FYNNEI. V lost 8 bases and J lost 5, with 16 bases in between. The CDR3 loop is CASRTGVRDNEQFF. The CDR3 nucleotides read TGTGCCAGCCGCACGGGAGTTAGGGACAATGAGCAGTTCTTC.

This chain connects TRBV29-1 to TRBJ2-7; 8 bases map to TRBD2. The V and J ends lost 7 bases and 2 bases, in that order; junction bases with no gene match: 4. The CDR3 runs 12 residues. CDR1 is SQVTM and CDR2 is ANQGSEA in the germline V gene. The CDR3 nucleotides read TGCAGCGCGGGGGGGGCCCCCTACGAGCAGTACTTC. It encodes CSAGGAPYEQYF.